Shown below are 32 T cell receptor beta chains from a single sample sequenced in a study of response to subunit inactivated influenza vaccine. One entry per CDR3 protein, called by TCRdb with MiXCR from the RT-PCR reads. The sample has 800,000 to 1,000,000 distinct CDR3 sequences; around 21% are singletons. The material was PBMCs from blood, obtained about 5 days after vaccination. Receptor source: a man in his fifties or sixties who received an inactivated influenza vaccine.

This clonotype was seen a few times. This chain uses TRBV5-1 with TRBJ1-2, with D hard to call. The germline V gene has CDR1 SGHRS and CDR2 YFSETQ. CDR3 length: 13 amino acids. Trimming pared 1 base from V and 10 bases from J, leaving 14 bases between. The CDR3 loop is CASSLTERGLYTF. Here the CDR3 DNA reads TGCGCCAGCAGCTTGACGGAACGCGGGCTCTACACCTTC.

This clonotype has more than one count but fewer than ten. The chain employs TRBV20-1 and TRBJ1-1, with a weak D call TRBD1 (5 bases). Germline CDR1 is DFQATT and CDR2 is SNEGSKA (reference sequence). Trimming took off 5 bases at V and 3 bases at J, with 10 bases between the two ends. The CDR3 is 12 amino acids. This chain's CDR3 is CSASRGYTEAFF. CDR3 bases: TGCAGTGCTTCGCGGGGGTACACTGAAGCTTTCTTT.

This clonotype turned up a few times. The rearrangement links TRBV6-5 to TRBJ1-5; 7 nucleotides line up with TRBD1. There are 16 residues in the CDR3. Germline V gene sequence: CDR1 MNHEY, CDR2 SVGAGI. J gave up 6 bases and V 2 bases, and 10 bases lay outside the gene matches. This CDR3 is CASSYRSRGIRQPQHF. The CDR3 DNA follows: TGTGCCAGCAGTTACCGTAGCAGGGGGATACGTCAGCCCCAGCATTTT.

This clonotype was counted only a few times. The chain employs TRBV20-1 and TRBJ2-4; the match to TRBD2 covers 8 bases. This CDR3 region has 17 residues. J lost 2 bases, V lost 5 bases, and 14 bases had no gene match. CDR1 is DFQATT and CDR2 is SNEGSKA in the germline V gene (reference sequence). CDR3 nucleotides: TGCAGTGCTCCACCCCTGGGGACTAGTGGATCCAAAAACATTCAGTACTTC. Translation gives CSAPPLGTSGSKNIQYF.

The chain's CDR3 is CSASPGQGTSYNEQFF. In DNA form, the CDR3 reads TGCAGTGCTAGCCCCGGACAGGGGACATCCTACAATGAGCAGTTCTTC. The rearrangement uses TRBV20-1 and TRBJ2-1; 9 nucleotides match TRBD1. The J segment lost 1 base and the V segment lost 3 bases, leaving 7 bases of the junction unmatched. The CDR3 loop spans 16 amino acids. CDR1 is DFQATT and CDR2 is SNEGSKA in the germline V gene (reference sequence).

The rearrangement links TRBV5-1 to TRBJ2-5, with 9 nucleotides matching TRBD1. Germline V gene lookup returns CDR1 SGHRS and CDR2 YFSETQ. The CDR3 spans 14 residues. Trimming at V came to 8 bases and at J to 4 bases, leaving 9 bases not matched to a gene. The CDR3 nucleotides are TGCGCCAGTCGGACAGGGGCGGTTGTAGAGACCCAGTACTTC. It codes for CASRTGAVVETQYF.

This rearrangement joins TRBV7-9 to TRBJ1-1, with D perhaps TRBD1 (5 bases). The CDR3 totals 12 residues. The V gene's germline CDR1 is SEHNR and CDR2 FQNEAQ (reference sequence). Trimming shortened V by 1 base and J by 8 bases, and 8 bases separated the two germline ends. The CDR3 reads CASSLGRAEAFF. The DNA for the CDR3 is TGTGCCAGCAGCTTAGGCAGGGCCGAAGCTTTCTTT.

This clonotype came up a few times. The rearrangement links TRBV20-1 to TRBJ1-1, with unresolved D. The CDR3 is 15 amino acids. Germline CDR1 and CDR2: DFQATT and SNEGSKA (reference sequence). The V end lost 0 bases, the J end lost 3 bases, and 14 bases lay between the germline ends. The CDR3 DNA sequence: TGCAGTGCTAGAGATCTCGGCAGGTTGTACACTGAAGCTTTCTTT. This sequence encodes CSARDLGRLYTEAFF.

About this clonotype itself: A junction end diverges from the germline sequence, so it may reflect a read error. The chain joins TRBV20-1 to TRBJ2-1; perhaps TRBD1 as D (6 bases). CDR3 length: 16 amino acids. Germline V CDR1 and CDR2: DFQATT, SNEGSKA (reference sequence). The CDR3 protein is CSARDGGPVSHNEQFF. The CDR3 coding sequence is TGCAGTGCTAGAGATGGGGGCCCGGTCTCCCACAATGAGCAGTTCTTC.

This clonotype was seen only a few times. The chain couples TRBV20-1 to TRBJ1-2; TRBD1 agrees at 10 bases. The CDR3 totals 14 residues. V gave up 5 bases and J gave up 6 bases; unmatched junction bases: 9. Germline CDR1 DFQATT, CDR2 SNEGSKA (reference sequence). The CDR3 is CSALTGGGLDGYTF. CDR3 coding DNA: TGCAGTGCTTTGACAGGGGGCGGGTTGGATGGCTACACCTTC.

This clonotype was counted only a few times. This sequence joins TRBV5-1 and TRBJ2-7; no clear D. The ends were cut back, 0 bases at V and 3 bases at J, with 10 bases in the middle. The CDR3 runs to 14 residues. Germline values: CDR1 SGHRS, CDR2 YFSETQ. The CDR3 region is CASSLERNNYEQYF. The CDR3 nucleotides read TGCGCCAGCAGCTTGGAAAGGAACAACTACGAGCAGTACTTC. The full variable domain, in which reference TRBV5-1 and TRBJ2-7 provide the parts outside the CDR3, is KAGVTQTPRYLIKTRGQQVTLSCSPISGHRSVSWYQQTPGQGLQFLFEYFSETQRNKGNFPGRFSGRQFSNSRSEMNVSTLELGDSALYLCASSLERNNYEQYFGPGTRLTVT.

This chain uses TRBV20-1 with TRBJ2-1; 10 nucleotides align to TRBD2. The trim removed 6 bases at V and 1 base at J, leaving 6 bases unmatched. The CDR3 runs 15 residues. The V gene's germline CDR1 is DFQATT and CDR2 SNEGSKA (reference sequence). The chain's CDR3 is CSAMVAGGSYNEQFF. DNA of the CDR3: TGCAGTGCGATGGTAGCGGGAGGATCCTACAATGAGCAGTTCTTC.

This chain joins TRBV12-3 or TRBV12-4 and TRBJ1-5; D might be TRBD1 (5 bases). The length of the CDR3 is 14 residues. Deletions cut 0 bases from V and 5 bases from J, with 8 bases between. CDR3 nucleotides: TGTGCCAGCAGTTTAGCTGCAGGGCATCAGCCCCAGCATTTT. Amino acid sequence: CASSLAAGHQPQHF.

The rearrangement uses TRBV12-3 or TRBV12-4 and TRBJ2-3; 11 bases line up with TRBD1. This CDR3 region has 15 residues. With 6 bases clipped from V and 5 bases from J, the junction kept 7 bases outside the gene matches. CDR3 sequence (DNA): TGTGCCAGCAGGGCGGACAGGGGGCATGGAGATACGCAGTATTTT. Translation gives CASRADRGHGDTQYF.

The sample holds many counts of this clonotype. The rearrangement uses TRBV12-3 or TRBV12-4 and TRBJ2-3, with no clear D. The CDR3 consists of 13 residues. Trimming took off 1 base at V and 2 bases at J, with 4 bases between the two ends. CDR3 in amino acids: CASSLGNTDTQYF. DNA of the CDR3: TGTGCCAGCAGTTTAGGGAACACAGATACGCAGTATTTT.

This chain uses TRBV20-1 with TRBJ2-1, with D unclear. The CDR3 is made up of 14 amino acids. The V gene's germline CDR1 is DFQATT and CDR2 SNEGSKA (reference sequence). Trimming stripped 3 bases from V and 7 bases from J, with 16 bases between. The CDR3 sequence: CSARWQVTRNEQFF. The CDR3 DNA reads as TGCAGTGCTAGGTGGCAGGTTACGAGGAATGAGCAGTTCTTC.

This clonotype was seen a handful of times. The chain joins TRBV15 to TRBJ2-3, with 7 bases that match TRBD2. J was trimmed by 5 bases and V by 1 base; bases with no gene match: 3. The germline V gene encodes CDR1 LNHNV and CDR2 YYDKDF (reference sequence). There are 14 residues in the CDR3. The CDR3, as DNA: TGTGCCACCAGCAGAGTGGTAGCGGGAGATACGCAGTATTTT. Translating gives CATSRVVAGDTQYF.

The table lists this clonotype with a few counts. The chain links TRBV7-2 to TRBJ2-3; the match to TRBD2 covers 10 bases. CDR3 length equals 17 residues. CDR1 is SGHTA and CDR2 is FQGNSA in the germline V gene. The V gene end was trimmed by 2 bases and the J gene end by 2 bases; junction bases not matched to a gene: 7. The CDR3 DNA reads TGTGCCAGCAGCTTACGAAGGACTAGCGGCACCACAGATACGCAGTATTTT. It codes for CASSLRRTSGTTDTQYF.

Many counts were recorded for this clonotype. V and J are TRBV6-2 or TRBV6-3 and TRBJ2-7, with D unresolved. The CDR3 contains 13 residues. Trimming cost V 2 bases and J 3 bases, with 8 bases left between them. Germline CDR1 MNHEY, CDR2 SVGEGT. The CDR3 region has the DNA TGTGCCAGCAGTTACGCAGTCCACTACGAGCAGTACTTC. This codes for CASSYAVHYEQYF.

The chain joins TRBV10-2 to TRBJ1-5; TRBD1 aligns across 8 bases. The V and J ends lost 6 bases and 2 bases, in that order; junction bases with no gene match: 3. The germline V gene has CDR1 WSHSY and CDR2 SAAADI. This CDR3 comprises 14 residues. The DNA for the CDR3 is TGCGCCAGCAGATCGGGACAGGGCAATCAGCCCCAGCATTTT. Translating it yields CASRSGQGNQPQHF.

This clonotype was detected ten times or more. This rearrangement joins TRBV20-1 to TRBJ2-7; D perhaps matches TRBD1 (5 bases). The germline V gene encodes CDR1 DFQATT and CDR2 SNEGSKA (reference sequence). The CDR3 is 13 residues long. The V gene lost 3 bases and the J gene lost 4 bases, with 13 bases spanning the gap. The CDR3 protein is CSARTAAEYEQYF. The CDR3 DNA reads TGCAGTGCTAGGACAGCAGCTGAGTACGAGCAGTACTTC.

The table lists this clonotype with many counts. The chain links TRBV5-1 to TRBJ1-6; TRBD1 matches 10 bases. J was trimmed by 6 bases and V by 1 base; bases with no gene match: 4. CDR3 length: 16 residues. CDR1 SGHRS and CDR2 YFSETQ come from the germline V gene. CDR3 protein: CASSLQTGGFNSPLHF. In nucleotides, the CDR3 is TGCGCCAGCAGCTTGCAGACAGGGGGCTTTAATTCACCCCTCCACTTT.

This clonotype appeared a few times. Written as DNA, the CDR3 is TGTGCCAGCAGCCAAGCCCAGGGGGTTGGTGAGCAGTTCTTC. Residues: CASSQAQGVGEQFF. The V call is TRBV4-2, the J call TRBJ2-1, with TRBD1 matching over 7 bases. The CDR3 has 14 amino acids. Trimming at V came to 1 base and at J to 9 bases, leaving 6 bases not matched to a gene. Germline V lookup: CDR1 LGHNA, CDR2 YNFKEQ.

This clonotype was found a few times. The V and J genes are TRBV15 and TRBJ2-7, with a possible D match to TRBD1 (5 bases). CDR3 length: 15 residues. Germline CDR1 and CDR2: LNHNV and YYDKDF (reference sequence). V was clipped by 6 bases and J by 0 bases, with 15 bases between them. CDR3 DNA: TGTGCCACCAGTGAACAGGATTTAAGCTCCTACGAGCAGTACTTC. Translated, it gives CATSEQDLSSYEQYF.

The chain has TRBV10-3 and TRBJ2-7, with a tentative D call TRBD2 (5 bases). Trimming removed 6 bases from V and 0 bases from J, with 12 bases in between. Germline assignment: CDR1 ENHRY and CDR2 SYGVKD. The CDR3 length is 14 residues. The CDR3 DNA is TGTGCCATCAGGTCCGGGGAGAACTCCTACGAGCAGTACTTC. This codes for CAIRSGENSYEQYF.

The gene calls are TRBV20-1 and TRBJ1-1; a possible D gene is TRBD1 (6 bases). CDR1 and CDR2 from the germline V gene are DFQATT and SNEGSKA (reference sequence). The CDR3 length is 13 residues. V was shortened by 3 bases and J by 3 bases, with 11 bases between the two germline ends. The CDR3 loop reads CSARAGTHTEAFF. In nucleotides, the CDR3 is TGCAGTGCTAGGGCCGGGACACACACTGAAGCTTTCTTT.

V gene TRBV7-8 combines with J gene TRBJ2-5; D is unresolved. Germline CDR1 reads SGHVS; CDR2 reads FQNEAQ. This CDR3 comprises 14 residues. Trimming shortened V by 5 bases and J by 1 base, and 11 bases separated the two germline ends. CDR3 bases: TGTGCCAGCAGCCTACCATGGTCCCAAGAGACCCAGTACTTC. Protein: CASSLPWSQETQYF.

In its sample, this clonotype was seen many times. The CDR3 sequence is CASSSPAEQYF. CDR3 sequence (DNA): TGTGCCAGCAGTTCCCCCGCCGAGCAGTACTTC. V usage is TRBV12-3 or TRBV12-4 and J usage is TRBJ2-7; D not certain. This CDR3 contains 11 residues. V lost 4 bases and J lost 6, with 7 bases in between.

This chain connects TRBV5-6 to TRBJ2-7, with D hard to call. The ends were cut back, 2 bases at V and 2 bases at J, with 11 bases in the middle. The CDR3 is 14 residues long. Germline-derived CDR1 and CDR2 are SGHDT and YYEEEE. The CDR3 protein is CASSFVTEAYEQYF. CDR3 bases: TGTGCCAGCAGCTTTGTTACAGAAGCCTACGAGCAGTACTTC.

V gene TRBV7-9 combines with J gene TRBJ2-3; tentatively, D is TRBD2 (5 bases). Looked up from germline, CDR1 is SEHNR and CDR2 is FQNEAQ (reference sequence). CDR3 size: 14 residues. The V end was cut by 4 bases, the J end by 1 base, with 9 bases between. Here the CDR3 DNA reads TGTGCCAGCAGCTACCGGACTGGCACAGATACGCAGTATTTT. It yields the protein CASSYRTGTDTQYF.

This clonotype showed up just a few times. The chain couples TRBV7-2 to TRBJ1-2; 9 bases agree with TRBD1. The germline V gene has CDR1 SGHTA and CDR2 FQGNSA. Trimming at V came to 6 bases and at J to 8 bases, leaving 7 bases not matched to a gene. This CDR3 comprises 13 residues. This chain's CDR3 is CASRPGQGRGYTF. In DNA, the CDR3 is TGTGCCAGCAGACCGGGACAGGGTAGAGGCTACACCTTC.

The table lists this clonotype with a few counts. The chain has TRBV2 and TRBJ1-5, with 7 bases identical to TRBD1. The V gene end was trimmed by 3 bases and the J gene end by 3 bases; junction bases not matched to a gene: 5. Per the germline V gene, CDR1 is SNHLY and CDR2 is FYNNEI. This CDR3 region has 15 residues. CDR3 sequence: CASSDGTAYNQPQHF. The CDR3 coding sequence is TGTGCCAGCAGTGACGGGACAGCTTACAATCAGCCCCAGCATTTT. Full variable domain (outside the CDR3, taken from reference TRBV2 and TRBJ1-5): EPEVTQTPSHQVTQMGQEVILRCVPISNHLYFYWYRQILGQKVEFLVSFYNNEISEKSEIFDDQFSVERPDGSNFTLKIRSTKLEDSAMYFCASSDGTAYNQPQHFGDGTRLSIL.